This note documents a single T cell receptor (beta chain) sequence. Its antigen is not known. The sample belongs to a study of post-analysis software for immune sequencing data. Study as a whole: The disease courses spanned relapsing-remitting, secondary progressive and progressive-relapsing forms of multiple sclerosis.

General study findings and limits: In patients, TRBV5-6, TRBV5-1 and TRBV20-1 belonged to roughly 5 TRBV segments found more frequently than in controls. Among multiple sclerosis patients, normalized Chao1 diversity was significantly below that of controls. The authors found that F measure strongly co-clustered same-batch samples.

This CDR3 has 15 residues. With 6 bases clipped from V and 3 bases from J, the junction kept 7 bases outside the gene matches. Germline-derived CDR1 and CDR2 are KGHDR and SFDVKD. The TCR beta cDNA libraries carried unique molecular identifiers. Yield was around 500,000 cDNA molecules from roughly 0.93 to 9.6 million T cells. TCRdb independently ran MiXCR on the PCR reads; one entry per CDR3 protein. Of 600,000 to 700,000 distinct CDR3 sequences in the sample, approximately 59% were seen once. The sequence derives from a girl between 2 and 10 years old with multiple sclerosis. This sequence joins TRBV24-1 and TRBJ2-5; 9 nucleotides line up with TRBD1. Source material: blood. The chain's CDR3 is CATSPADRGEETQYF. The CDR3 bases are TGTGCCACCAGTCCTGCCGACAGGGGGGAAGAGACCCAGTACTTC.